One and the same sample provided the 16 T cell receptor beta chains below, sequenced in a study of cytomegalovirus exposure and HLA in healthy donors (dated by TCRdb to about 2017). The method behind the library was the immunoSEQ multiplex PCR assay. For the multiplex PCR, a mixture combining 60 forward primers for TCR Vbeta segments and 13 reverse primers for TCR Jbeta segments was used. TCRdb obtained this table from immuneACCESS and retained in-frame rearrangements with V and J assigned. These tables miss some clones; where compared with another copy, unresolved V genes account for less than half of the shortfall, and the remainder is unexplained. Here the sample has 150,000 to 200,000 clones; over 80% occur a single time. About 2.2% of the sample belongs to the ten largest clones. What was sequenced was PBMCs. The receptors shown here come from a male donor in good health and CMV-seronegative.

The gene calls are TRBV2 and TRBJ1-1, with 8 bases matching TRBD1. Germline V gives CDR1 SNHLY, CDR2 FYNNEI. V was clipped by 7 bases and J by 3 bases; unmatched bases: 10. The CDR3 loop spans 15 amino acids. The CDR3 sequence: CASNLLTGGYTEAFF. CDR3 nucleotide sequence: TGTGCCAGCAACCTACTAACAGGGGGTTACACTGAAGCTTTCTTT.

This clone showed up just a few times. The rearrangement links TRBV11-3 to TRBJ2-2, with 7 bases that match TRBD1. The CDR3 is 14 amino acids. The junction had 5 bases not matched to a gene; V was cut back by 4 bases and J by 6 bases. In germline, CDR1 is SGHNT, CDR2 YENEEA. The CDR3, as DNA: TGTGCCAGCAGCTCCGGGACAGCAGCCGGGGAGCTGTTTTTT. Translated, it gives CASSSGTAAGELFF.

This chain uses TRBV4-1 with TRBJ2-1; a possible D gene is TRBD2 (5 bases). The CDR3 is 14 amino acids. V lost 6 bases and J 6 bases, leaving 15 bases between the germline ends. CDR1 and CDR2 from the germline V gene are MGHRA and YSYEKL. CDR3 protein: CASRLVGGRNEQFF. Here the CDR3 DNA reads TGCGCCAGCAGGCTGGTTGGAGGACGCAATGAGCAGTTCTTC.

Here the CDR3 DNA reads TGTGCCAGCAGGCGTACAGATTACGAGCAGTACTTC. This encodes CASRRTDYEQYF. The genes are TRBV6-6 and TRBJ2-7; no reliable D call. CDR3 length equals 12 residues. V was shortened by 6 bases and J by 4 bases, with 10 bases between the two germline ends. The germline CDR1 and CDR2 sequences are MNHNY and SVGAGI (reference sequence).

The sample holds a few counts of this clone. This chain links TRBV6-5 with TRBJ2-7; perhaps TRBD2 as D (6 bases). The V end lost 7 bases, the J end lost 0 bases, and 10 bases lay between the germline ends. Germline values: CDR1 MNHEY, CDR2 SVGAGI. The CDR3 totals 13 residues. Here the CDR3 reads CASTRAGSYEQYF. CDR3 nucleotide sequence: TGTGCCAGCACACGAGCGGGCTCCTACGAGCAGTACTTC.

This chain joins TRBV19 and TRBJ1-2, with unresolved D. The germline V gene encodes CDR1 LNHDA and CDR2 SQIVND (reference sequence). The CDR3 has 14 amino acids. V shed 3 bases and J shed 3 bases, with 11 bases lying between them. The CDR3 bases are TGTGCCAGTAGTATCCCCGGGATAGACTATGGCTACACCTTC. Protein product: CASSIPGIDYGYTF. Full variable domain (missing parts from reference TRBV19 and TRBJ1-2): DGGITQSPKYLFRKEGQNVTLSCEQNLNHDAMYWYRQDPGQGLRLIYYSQIVNDFQKGDIAEGYSVSREKKESFPLTVTSAQKNPTAFYLCASSIPGIDYGYTFGSGTRLTVV.

The CDR3: CASSARPDGGPHGYTF. The CDR3, as DNA: TGTGCCAGCAGCGCGCGGCCCGACGGGGGGCCACATGGCTACACCTTC. The chain joins TRBV9 to TRBJ1-2; possibly TRBD1 for D (6 bases). Germline CDR1 SGDLS, CDR2 YYNGEE. V lost 3 bases and J 6 bases, leaving 21 bases between the germline ends. The CDR3 is 16 amino acids.

This chain's CDR3 is CASSERGRGVDGYTF. The CDR3 DNA reads TGTGCCAGCAGTGAAAGGGGCAGGGGAGTAGATGGCTACACCTTC. The V gene is TRBV6-1, the J gene TRBJ1-2, with a tentative D call TRBD1 (6 bases). Trimming removed 2 bases from V and 6 bases from J, with 16 bases in between. This CDR3 has 15 amino acids. The germline V gene has CDR1 MNHNS and CDR2 SASEGT.

V is TRBV4-1 and J is TRBJ1-2; TRBD1 matches at 12 bases. Germline V gives CDR1 MGHRA, CDR2 YSYEKL. Losses at the gene ends were 1 base for V and 4 bases for J; bases not matched to a gene: 4. CDR3 length: 16 amino acids. CDR3 DNA: TGCGCCAGCAGCCAAGCCGGGACAGGGGGCGTCTATGGCTACACCTTC. Protein: CASSQAGTGGVYGYTF.

V gene TRBV7-9 combines with J gene TRBJ1-1; 11 nucleotides match TRBD1. The trim removed 5 bases at V and 5 bases at J, leaving 7 bases unmatched. CDR1 is SEHNR and CDR2 is FQNEAQ in the germline V gene (reference sequence). CDR3 size: 15 residues. CDR3 nucleotides: TGTGCCAGCAGCCACGGACAGGGGGCGAAAACTGAAGCTTTCTTT. Its protein is CASSHGQGAKTEAFF.

The V call is TRBV7-7, the J call TRBJ1-6, with D tentatively TRBD1 (6 bases). The CDR3 is made up of 13 amino acids. Trimming took 5 bases from V and 14 from J, leaving 16 bases between them. Germline loops: CDR1 SSHAT, CDR2 FNYEAQ (reference sequence). CDR3: CASSGGPKGTLHF. CDR3 DNA sequence: TGTGCCAGCAGCGGGGGCCCCAAGGGGACCCTCCACTTT.

The chain carries TRBV10-3 and TRBJ1-1; the D is unclear. Germline V CDR1 and CDR2: ENHRY, SYGVKD. The CDR3 length is 13 residues. Trimming took off 4 bases at V and 1 base at J, with 7 bases between the two ends. The CDR3, as DNA: TGTGCCATCAGTGCGGGAGAGAACACTGAAGCTTTCTTT. It specifies CAISAGENTEAFF.

The chain couples TRBV10-3 to TRBJ1-2; 8 bases are a match to TRBD1. The ends lost 6 bases at V and 4 bases at J; junction bases unmatched: 4. Germline V gives CDR1 ENHRY, CDR2 SYGVKD. The CDR3 has 13 amino acids. The CDR3 DNA reads TGTGCCATCAGAGACAGGGGTAGCTATGGCTACACCTTC. Translation gives CAIRDRGSYGYTF.

This sequence joins TRBV7-2 and TRBJ1-2; D may be TRBD1 (5 bases). Germline V gene sequence: CDR1 SGHTA, CDR2 FQGNSA. Between the trimmed V and J ends, which lost 1 base and 8 bases, there was a span of 11 bases. The CDR3 spans 13 residues. CDR3 in DNA: TGTGCCAGCAGCTTAGGGAAAGCAGGGGGCTACACCTTC. The encoded protein is CASSLGKAGGYTF.

The chain couples TRBV5-4 to TRBJ2-2, with D perhaps matching TRBD2 (5 bases). Trimming removed 5 bases at V and 6 bases at J, with 14 bases between. Germline-derived CDR1 and CDR2 are SGHNT and YYREEE (reference sequence). The CDR3 contains 14 residues. The CDR3 DNA follows: TGTGCCAGCAGAACCTCGAGGGTGTCCGGGGAGCTGTTTTTT. This encodes CASRTSRVSGELFF.

The chain has TRBV15 and TRBJ1-1, with a possible D match to TRBD1 (5 bases). The CDR3 extends over 17 amino acids. The V gene's germline CDR1 is LNHNV and CDR2 YYDKDF (reference sequence). Trimming stripped 1 base from V and 2 bases from J, with 17 bases between. The CDR3 loop is CATSRVIQAQGNTEAFF. DNA of the CDR3: TGTGCCACCAGCAGAGTAATTCAGGCGCAGGGAAACACTGAAGCTTTCTTT.